The 19 T cell receptor beta chains given below trace back to one sample, sequenced in a study of cytomegalovirus exposure and HLA in healthy donors. The study ran its PCR with 60 Vbeta and 13 Jbeta primers. Sequencing was performed with immunoSEQ multiplex PCR; in TCRdb, only in-frame clones are kept and a portion is missing. The table records 150,000 or so clones, roughly 71% of them present only once. Material: PBMCs. All receptors derive from a girl under 18 in good health and CMV-seronegative.

The chain joins TRBV7-9 to TRBJ1-1; D perhaps matches TRBD1 (5 bases). This CDR3 comprises 13 residues. Germline V CDR1 and CDR2: SEHNR, FQNEAQ (reference sequence). V lost 3 bases to trimming and J lost 10 bases, with 15 bases between them. CDR3 DNA sequence: TGTGCCAGCAGCTTGGACCCTCCGACAGCAGCTTTCTTT. Translation: CASSLDPPTAAFF.

This chain links TRBV6-4 with TRBJ2-5; 10 nucleotides match TRBD1. The V segment lost 3 bases and the J segment 1 base; nucleotides outside the gene matches: 2. Germline V gene sequence: CDR1 MRHNA, CDR2 SNTAGT. This CDR3 is built from 15 residues. The CDR3 sequence: CASSEGQGGQETQYF. The CDR3 coding sequence is TGTGCCAGCAGTGAAGGACAGGGGGGCCAAGAGACCCAGTACTTC.

The chain couples TRBV28 to TRBJ1-5, with D hard to call. The CDR3 extends over 9 amino acids. CDR1 is MDHEN and CDR2 is SYDVKM in the germline V gene. The V and J ends lost 11 bases and 7 bases respectively, with 6 bases between them. Written as DNA, the CDR3 is TGTGCCCCCGGGCAGCCCCAGCATTTT. Its translation: CAPGQPQHF.

CDR3 bases: TGTGCCAGTAGTCCTTTATTTGATCGGTCGAACACTGAAGCTTTCTTT. Its protein is CASSPLFDRSNTEAFF. The rearrangement joins TRBV19 to TRBJ1-1, with unresolved D. CDR1 and CDR2 (germline): LNHDA, SQIVND (reference sequence). V lost 5 bases to trimming and J lost 1 base, with 17 bases between them. The CDR3 runs to 16 residues.

This sequence joins TRBV2 and TRBJ2-7, with D possibly matching TRBD2 (6 bases). Per the germline V gene, CDR1 is SNHLY and CDR2 is FYNNEI. V was clipped by 6 bases and J by 2 bases, with 17 bases between them. The CDR3 is made up of 15 amino acids. CDR3 DNA sequence: TGTGCCAGCAGGCCACCGATAGCGGCCGCCTACGAGCAGTACTTC. Translating gives CASRPPIAAAYEQYF.

This rearrangement joins TRBV14 to TRBJ2-2; D not resolved. CDR1 is SGHDN and CDR2 is FVKESK in the germline V gene. The CDR3 has 14 residues. Trimming shortened V by 2 bases and J by 1 base, and 5 bases separated the two germline ends. Written as DNA, the CDR3 is TGTGCCAGCAGCCAACTACTGAACACCGGGGAGCTGTTTTTT. It is translated as CASSQLLNTGELFF. Variable domain in full (rest from reference TRBV14 and TRBJ2-2): EAGVTQFPSHSVIEKGQTVTLRCDPISGHDNLYWYRRVMGKEIKFLLHFVKESKQDESGMPNNRFLAERTGGTYSTLKVQPAELEDSGVYFCASSQLLNTGELFFGEGSRLTVL.

This chain links TRBV10-3 with TRBJ2-5, with D possibly being TRBD2 (6 bases). The CDR3 has 16 residues. Deletions cut 0 bases from V and 0 bases from J, with 11 bases between. Germline V gene data show CDR1 as ENHRY and CDR2 as SYGVKD. DNA for the CDR3: TGTGCCATCAGTGAGTCGACTAGGAGCGACCAAGAGACCCAGTACTTC. It encodes CAISESTRSDQETQYF.

J is TRBJ1-4 and V is TRBV7-6; the D is unclear. The CDR3 is made up of 15 amino acids. The germline V and J ends were trimmed by 1 base and 3 bases, with 9 bases remaining between them. CDR1 SGHVS and CDR2 FNYEAQ come from the germline V gene. DNA for the CDR3: TGTGCCAGCAGCTTAGGGAGGATGGCTAATGAAAAACTGTTTTTT. Its translation: CASSLGRMANEKLFF.

The chain combines TRBV27 with TRBJ1-2; a possible D gene is TRBD1 (5 bases). V lost 4 bases to trimming and J lost 7 bases, with 22 bases between them. The CDR3 contains 16 residues. Germline CDR1 MNHEY, CDR2 SMNVEV (reference sequence). The DNA for the CDR3 is TGTGCCAGCAGTTACAGGAGGGATGTGGCCCCCTCTGGCTACACCTTC. Its protein product is CASSYRRDVAPSGYTF.

This clone occurred once. This chain joins TRBV12-2 and TRBJ1-1. TRBV12-2 is given as a pseudogene. The CDR3 contains 14 residues. In nucleotides, the CDR3 is TGTGCAAGTCGCTTAGGTGTCGGGAACACTGAAGCTTTCTTT. It yields the protein CASRLGVGNTEAFF.

This clone has only a few counts. The chain has TRBV30 and TRBJ1-5; D may be TRBD1 (6 bases). The germline gives CDR1 GTSNPN, CDR2 SVGIG (reference sequence). CDR3 size: 14 residues. V lost 0 bases and J 4 bases, leaving 10 bases between the germline ends. The CDR3 DNA follows: TGTGCCTGGAGTGTACGGACAGATAATCAGCCCCAGCATTTT. This encodes CAWSVRTDNQPQHF. Together with reference TRBV30 and TRBJ1-5, the CDR3 gives the full variable domain: SQTIHQWPATLVQPVGSPLSLECTVEGTSNPNLYWYRQAAGRGLQLLFYSVGIGQISSEVPQNLSASRPQDRQFILSSKKLLLSDSGFYLCAWSVRTDNQPQHFGDGTRLSIL.

This clone was observed once. The junction shows a germline mismatch at one end, possibly a read error. V is TRBV6-4 and J is TRBJ1-6; D is unclear. This CDR3 region has 14 residues. The germline CDR1 and CDR2 sequences are MRHNA and SNTAGT. CDR3 DNA: TGTGCCAGCAGTGACTCGAGAAGGAGTTCACCCCTTCACTTT. Protein sequence: CASSDSRRSSPLHF.

The V gene is TRBV10-3, the J gene TRBJ2-1; D perhaps matches TRBD1 (5 bases). The CDR3 extends over 16 amino acids. Trimming shortened V by 8 bases and J by 6 bases, and 23 bases separated the two germline ends. Germline lookup yields CDR1 ENHRY and CDR2 SYGVKD. The CDR3 reads CAIFQWDPPQGNEQFF. In DNA form, the CDR3 reads TGTGCCATCTTCCAGTGGGATCCTCCCCAGGGCAATGAGCAGTTCTTC.

The rearrangement uses TRBV2 and TRBJ1-1; D gene uncertain. The germline CDR1 and CDR2 sequences are SNHLY and FYNNEI. This CDR3 comprises 13 residues. V was cut by 7 bases and J by 3 bases, with 12 bases left in between. In DNA form, the CDR3 reads TGTGCCAGCACCGGGCTGCGGGACACTGAAGCTTTCTTT. Translation gives CASTGLRDTEAFF. The full variable domain, rest sourced from reference TRBV2 and TRBJ1-1, is EPEVTQTPSHQVTQMGQEVILRCVPISNHLYFYWYRQILGQKVEFLVSFYNNEISEKSEIFDDQFSVERPDGSNFTLKIRSTKLEDSAMYFCASTGLRDTEAFFGQGTRLTVV.

The chain uses TRBV9 and TRBJ2-5; 9 nucleotides match TRBD2. V lost 3 bases, J lost 2 bases, and 14 bases stayed unmatched. Germline loops: CDR1 SGDLS, CDR2 YYNGEE. The CDR3 has 18 residues. The CDR3 DNA is TGTGCCAGCAGCGGTGTGGCGGGACTAGCAGCTACACAAGAGACCCAGTACTTC. Translated, it gives CASSGVAGLAATQETQYF.

This clone was detected a few times. The chain recombines TRBV5-1 with TRBJ2-7; 11 bases fit TRBD1. V lost 2 bases and J lost 2; bases outside the gene matches: 3. CDR1 and CDR2 (germline): SGHRS, YFSETQ. The CDR3 sequence is 15 residues long. The CDR3: CASSFQGQGAYEQYF. The CDR3 DNA reads as TGCGCCAGCAGCTTCCAGGGACAGGGGGCCTACGAGCAGTACTTC.

This clone was seen more than once but under ten times. The V and J genes are TRBV19 and TRBJ2-1, with D hard to call. This CDR3 has 12 amino acids. Trimming took off 7 bases at V and 3 bases at J, with 7 bases between the two ends. CDR1 is LNHDA, CDR2 SQIVND, per germline (reference sequence). Here the CDR3 reads CASTGGYNEQFF. The CDR3 DNA follows: TGTGCCAGTACCGGCGGCTACAATGAGCAGTTCTTC. Full variable domain (missing parts from reference TRBV19 and TRBJ2-1): DGGITQSPKYLFRKEGQNVTLSCEQNLNHDAMYWYRQDPGQGLRLIYYSQIVNDFQKGDIAEGYSVSREKKESFPLTVTSAQKNPTAFYLCASTGGYNEQFFGPGTRLTVL.

The genes are TRBV11-2 and TRBJ2-3; possible D gene TRBD2, 6 bases. Per germline, CDR1 SGHAT and CDR2 FQNNGV. V lost 1 base to trimming and J lost 4 bases, with 12 bases between them. The CDR3 spans 15 residues. CDR3 residues: CASSLARRAADTQYF. CDR3 bases: TGTGCCAGCAGCTTAGCTCGGAGGGCAGCAGATACGCAGTATTTT. The whole variable domain, filled in from reference TRBV11-2 and TRBJ2-3, reads EAGVAQSPRYKIIEKRQSVAFWCNPISGHATLYWYQQILGQGPKLLIQFQNNGVVDDSQLPKDRFSAERLKGVDSTLKIQPAKLEDSAVYLCASSLARRAADTQYFGPGTRLTVL.

The chain links TRBV30 to TRBJ2-2; the D gene is possibly TRBD2 (5 bases). Trimming left V 4 bases short and J 6 bases short, with 18 bases between. Per the germline V gene, CDR1 is GTSNPN and CDR2 is SVGIG (reference sequence). There are 15 residues in the CDR3. Written as DNA, the CDR3 is TGTGCCTGGATCTATCCCGGGATCCGGGCCGGGGAGCTGTTTTTT. Amino acid sequence: CAWIYPGIRAGELFF.